What follows is one TCR beta chain and its context. Its specificity is unknown. The sample comes from a study of cytomegalovirus exposure and HLA in healthy donors. Study context: There were 117 million unique TCR beta sequences, drawn from approximately 180 million T cells, in an earlier analysis.

V was clipped by 1 base and J by 4 bases; unmatched bases: 4. The CDR3 totals 16 residues. Germline V gene data show CDR1 as LGHNT and CDR2 as FRNRAP. Study-wide points: Presence/absence analyses treated sequencing depth as roughly uniform across donors. Association with HLA alleles at 0.05 false discovery rate was found for approximately 18,000 TCR beta sequences in a later analysis.

Primers: 60 Vbeta forward and 13 Jbeta reverse. The method was immunoSEQ multiplex PCR; TCRdb's version includes in-frame clones alone and lacks a portion of them. The data show 93,000 or so clones, around 80% seen once. This TCR came from a young woman in good health and CMV-seropositive. The sample consisted of PBMCs. V and J are TRBV12-5 and TRBJ2-1, with TRBD1 matching 10 bases. Here the CDR3 reads CASGLDKGQGYNEQFF. CDR3 nucleotides: TGTGCTAGTGGTTTGGACAAGGGACAGGGGTACAATGAGCAGTTCTTC.